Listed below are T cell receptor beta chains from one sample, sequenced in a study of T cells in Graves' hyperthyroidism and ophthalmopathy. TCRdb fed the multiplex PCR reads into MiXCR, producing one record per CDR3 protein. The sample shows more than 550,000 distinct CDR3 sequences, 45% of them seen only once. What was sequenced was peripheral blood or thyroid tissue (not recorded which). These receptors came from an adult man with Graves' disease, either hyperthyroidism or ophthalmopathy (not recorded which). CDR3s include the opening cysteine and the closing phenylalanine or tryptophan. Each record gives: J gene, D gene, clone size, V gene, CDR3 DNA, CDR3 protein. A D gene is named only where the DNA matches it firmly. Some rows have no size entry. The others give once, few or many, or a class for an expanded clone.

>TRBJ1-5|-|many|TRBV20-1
TGCAGTGCTAGGTCGGGGGGGGGCAATCAGCCCCAGCATTTT
CSARSGGGNQPQHF
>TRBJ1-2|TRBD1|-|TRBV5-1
TGTGCCAGCAGCACGACAGGGGCAGATAACTATGGCTACACCTTC
CASSTTGADNYGYTF
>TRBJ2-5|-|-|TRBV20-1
TGCAGTGCCGATGGTGGGGGGGGGCGCGAGACCCAGTACTTC
CSADGGGGRETQYF
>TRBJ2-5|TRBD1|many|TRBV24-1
TGTGCCACCAGTGACCCACGGGGACAGGGCCAAGAGACCCAGTACTTC
CATSDPRGQGQETQYF
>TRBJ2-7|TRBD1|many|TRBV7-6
TGTGCCAGCAGCTTAGTGGCGGACAGGGGGCACGAGCAGTACTTC
CASSLVADRGHEQYF
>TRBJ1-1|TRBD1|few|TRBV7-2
TGTGCCAGCAGCTTAAGGGGACAGGAGAACACTGAAGCTTTCTTT
CASSLRGQENTEAFF
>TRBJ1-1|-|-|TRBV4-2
TGTGCCAGCAGCCAAGAGGTGTGGTCAGTCACTGAAGCTTTCTTT
CASSQEVWSVTEAFF
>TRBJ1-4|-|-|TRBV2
TGTGCCAGCAGCACCGGGACTAATGAAAAACTGTTTTTT
CASSTGTNEKLFF
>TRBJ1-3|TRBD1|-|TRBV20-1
TGCAGTGCTAGAAAGACAGGGGCAGGAAACACCATATATTTT
CSARKTGAGNTIYF
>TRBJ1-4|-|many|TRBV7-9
TGTGCCAGCAGCTCCCAACAGGGACTTAATGAAAAACTGTTTTTT
CASSSQQGLNEKLFF
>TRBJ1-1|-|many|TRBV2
TGTGCCAGCAGTGTGGACAGCATTACTGAAGCTTTCTTT
CASSVDSITEAFF
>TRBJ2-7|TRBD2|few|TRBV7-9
TGTGCCAGCAGCTTGGCCGGACTAGAATCAGTCGAGCAGTACTTC
CASSLAGLESVEQYF
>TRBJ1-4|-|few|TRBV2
TGTGCCAGCAGAAACAGGGTCCTGTTTTTT
CASRNRVLFF
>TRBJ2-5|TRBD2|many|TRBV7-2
TGTGCCAGCAGCTTAGACCTAGCGGGCCGGGAGACCCAGTACTTC
CASSLDLAGRETQYF
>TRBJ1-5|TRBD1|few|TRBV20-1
TGCAGTGCGATCCGGGACAGAAATCAGCCCCAGCATTTT
CSAIRDRNQPQHF
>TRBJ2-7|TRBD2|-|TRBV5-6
TGTGCCAGCAGACCCGTAGCGGGAACCTCCTACGAGCAGTACTTC
CASRPVAGTSYEQYF
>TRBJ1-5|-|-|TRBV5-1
TGCGCCAGCAGCACGGAGGGCCTCAATCAGCCCCAGCATTTT
CASSTEGLNQPQHF
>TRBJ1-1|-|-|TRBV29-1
TGCAGCGTGGGTCCGGCAGGGTCTGGTCTGGTGAACACTGAAGCTTTCTTT
CSVGPAGSGLVNTEAFF
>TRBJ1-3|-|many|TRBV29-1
TGCAGCGTTGACTCTGGAAACACCATATATTTT
CSVDSGNTIYF
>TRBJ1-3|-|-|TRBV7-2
TGTGCCAAACCCCCAGGGGTAGGAAACACCATATATTTT
CAKPPGVGNTIYF
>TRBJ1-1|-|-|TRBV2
TGTGCCAGCTCGAAGGCAGGATTAAACACTGAAGCTTTCTTT
CASSKAGLNTEAFF
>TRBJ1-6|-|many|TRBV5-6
TGTGCCAGCAGCTTGGTCGGACGGGATAATTCACCCCTCCACTTT
CASSLVGRDNSPLHF
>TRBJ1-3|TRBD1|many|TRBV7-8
TGTGCCAGCAGCGCGAAGGACAGGACCTATGGAAACACCATATATTTT
CASSAKDRTYGNTIYF
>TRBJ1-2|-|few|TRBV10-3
TGTGCCATCAGTGAGCCTCAGGGCGACTATGGCTACACCTTC
CAISEPQGDYGYTF
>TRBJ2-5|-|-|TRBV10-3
TGTGCCATCAGTGAGTCGGGACTGCGTCGAAGGACCCAGTACTTC
CAISESGLRRRTQYF
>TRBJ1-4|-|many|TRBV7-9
TGTGCCAGCAGCTTAGGGGGTTTCGAAAAACTGTTTTTT
CASSLGGFEKLFF
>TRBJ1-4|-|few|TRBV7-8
TGTGCCAGCAGCCCCGCGTCAAATGAAAAACTGTTTTTT
CASSPASNEKLFF
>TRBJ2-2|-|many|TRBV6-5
TGTGCCAGCAGCTGGGGCACCGGGGAGCTGTTTTTT
CASSWGTGELFF
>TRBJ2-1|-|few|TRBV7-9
TGTGCCAGCAGCTTAATCCTGGGTGAGCAGTTCTTC
CASSLILGEQFF